The next 5 T cell receptor beta chains were all read from a single sample in a study of early T cells in non-severe SARS-CoV-2 infection. TCRdb reprocessed the 5' RACE reads via MiXCR and lists one record per CDR3 protein. The sample includes more than 20,000 distinct CDR3 sequences, roughly 4% seen only once; the top ten take roughly 4.2%. The specimen sequenced was whole blood. The source of these receptors is an adult who was a healthcare worker with PCR-confirmed SARS-CoV-2 infection or an uninfected control (not recorded which).

The chain is built from TRBV6-1 and TRBJ2-1, with TRBD1 as a possible D gene (5 bases). This CDR3 is 13 amino acids long. Trimming left V 3 bases short and J 3 bases short, with 6 bases between. Germline V gene data show CDR1 as MNHNS and CDR2 as SASEGT. The CDR3 loop reads CASSDTGYNEQFF. The CDR3, as DNA: TGTGCCAGCAGTGATACAGGCTACAATGAGCAGTTCTTC.

Many counts were recorded for this clonotype. The V gene is TRBV5-1, the J gene TRBJ1-4; D is ambiguous. CDR1 and CDR2 (germline): SGHRS, YFSETQ. CDR3 length: 13 residues. V dropped 7 bases and J dropped 4 bases, with 11 bases sitting between them. The CDR3 spells CASCREVNEKLFF. The CDR3 nucleotides read TGCGCCAGCTGCCGGGAGGTTAATGAAAAACTGTTTTTT.

This clonotype was seen repeatedly, ten times or more. The rearrangement uses TRBV5-1 and TRBJ2-3; TRBD2 is a possible D gene (6 bases). V lost 4 bases, J lost 2 bases, and 17 bases lay in between. The CDR3 has 16 residues. The germline CDR1 and CDR2 sequences are SGHRS and YFSETQ. CDR3 region: CASSQLGGDFTDTQYF. CDR3 nucleotide sequence: TGCGCCAGCAGCCAACTCGGTGGGGACTTCACAGATACGCAGTATTTT. Full variable domain (remainder filled in from reference TRBV5-1 and TRBJ2-3): KAGVTQTPRYLIKTRGQQVTLSCSPISGHRSVSWYQQTPGQGLQFLFEYFSETQRNKGNFPGRFSGRQFSNSRSEMNVSTLELGDSALYLCASSQLGGDFTDTQYFGPGTRLTVL.

This clonotype was detected many times. The chain employs TRBV29-1 and TRBJ1-2, with unresolved D. V dropped 4 bases and J dropped 8 bases, with 2 bases sitting between them. CDR1 is SQVTM and CDR2 is ANQGSEA in the germline V gene. This CDR3 contains 8 residues. CDR3 coding DNA: TGCAGCGTTGGCGGCTACACCTTC. Its protein product is CSVGGYTF.

Judged by abundance, this clonotype is medium-sized. The J gene is TRBJ2-7, the V gene TRBV18, with D possibly TRBD2 on 5 matching bases. Germline lookup yields CDR1 KGHSH and CDR2 LQKENI. CDR3 length equals 13 residues. Between the trimmed V and J ends, which lost 10 bases and 4 bases, there was a span of 17 bases. The CDR3 DNA is TGTGCCACCGTGTGGACTTCATTTTACGAGCAGTACTTC. It codes for CATVWTSFYEQYF.